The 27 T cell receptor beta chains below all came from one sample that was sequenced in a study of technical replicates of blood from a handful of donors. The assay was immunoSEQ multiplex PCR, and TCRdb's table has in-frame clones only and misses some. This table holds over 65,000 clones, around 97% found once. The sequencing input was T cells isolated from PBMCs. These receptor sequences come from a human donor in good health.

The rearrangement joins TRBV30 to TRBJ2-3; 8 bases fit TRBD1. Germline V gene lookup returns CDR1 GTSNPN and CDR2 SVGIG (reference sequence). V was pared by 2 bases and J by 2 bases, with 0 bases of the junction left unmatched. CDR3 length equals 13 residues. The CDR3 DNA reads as TGTGCCTGGAGTCAGGGGGCCACAGATACGCAGTATTTT. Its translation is CAWSQGATDTQYF. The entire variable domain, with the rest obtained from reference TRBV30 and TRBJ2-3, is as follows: SQTIHQWPATLVQPVGSPLSLECTVEGTSNPNLYWYRQAAGRGLQLLFYSVGIGQISSEVPQNLSASRPQDRQFILSSKKLLLSDSGFYLCAWSQGATDTQYFGPGTRLTVL.

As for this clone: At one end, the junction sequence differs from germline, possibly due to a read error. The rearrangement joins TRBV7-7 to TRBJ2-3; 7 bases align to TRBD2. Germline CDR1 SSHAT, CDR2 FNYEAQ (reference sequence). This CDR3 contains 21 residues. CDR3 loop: CASSLPDVELANNKSTDTQYF. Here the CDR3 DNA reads TGTGCTAGCAGCCTCCCGGACGTTGAACTAGCGAATAATAAGAGCACAGATACGCAGTATTTT.

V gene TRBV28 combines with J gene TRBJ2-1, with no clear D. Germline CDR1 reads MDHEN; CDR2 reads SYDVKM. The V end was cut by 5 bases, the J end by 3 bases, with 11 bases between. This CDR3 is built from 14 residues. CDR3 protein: CASSGPPRYNEQFF. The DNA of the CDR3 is TGTGCCAGCAGTGGGCCTCCGCGCTACAATGAGCAGTTCTTC.

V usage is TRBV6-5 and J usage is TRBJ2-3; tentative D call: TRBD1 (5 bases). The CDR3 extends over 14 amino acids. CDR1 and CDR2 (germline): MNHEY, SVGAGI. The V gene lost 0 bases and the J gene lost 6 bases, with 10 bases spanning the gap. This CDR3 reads CASSYSDTSDTQYF. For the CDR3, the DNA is TGTGCCAGCAGTTACTCGGACACTTCTGATACGCAGTATTTT.

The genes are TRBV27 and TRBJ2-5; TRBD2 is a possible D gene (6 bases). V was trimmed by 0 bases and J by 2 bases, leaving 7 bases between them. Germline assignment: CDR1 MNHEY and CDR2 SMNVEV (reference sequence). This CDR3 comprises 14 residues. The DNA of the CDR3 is TGTGCCAGCAGTTTATCGCGGGATCAAGAGACCCAGTACTTC. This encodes CASSLSRDQETQYF.

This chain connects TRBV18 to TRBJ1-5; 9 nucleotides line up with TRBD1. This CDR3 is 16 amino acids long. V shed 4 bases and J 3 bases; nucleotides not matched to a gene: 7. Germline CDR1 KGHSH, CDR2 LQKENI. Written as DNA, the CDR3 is TGTGCCAGCTCACGGCCCGGACAGGGGCTCAATCAGCCCCAGCATTTT. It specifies CASSRPGQGLNQPQHF.

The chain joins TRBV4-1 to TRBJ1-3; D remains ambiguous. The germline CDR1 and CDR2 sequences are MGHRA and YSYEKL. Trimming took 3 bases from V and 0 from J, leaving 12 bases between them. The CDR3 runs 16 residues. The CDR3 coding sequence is TGCGCCAGCAGCCATCGGGAGTTTCCCTCTGGAAACACCATATATTTT. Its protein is CASSHREFPSGNTIYF.

The CDR3 DNA is TGTGCCAGCAGTTCTCCCGGGACAGCGAACACTGAAGCTTTCTTT. Translating it yields CASSSPGTANTEAFF. The chain couples TRBV28 to TRBJ1-1, with TRBD1 matching 7 bases. Looked up from germline, CDR1 is MDHEN and CDR2 is SYDVKM. Trimming removed 4 bases from V and 1 base from J; junction bases left unmatched: 6. CDR3 length: 15 residues.

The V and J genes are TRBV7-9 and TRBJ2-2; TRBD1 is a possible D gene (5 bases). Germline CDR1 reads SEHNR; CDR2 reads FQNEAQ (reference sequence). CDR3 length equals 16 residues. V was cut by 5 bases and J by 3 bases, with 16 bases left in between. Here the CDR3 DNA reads TGTGCCAGCAGCCAGGGTCAGGGATTCGACACCGGGGAGCTGTTTTTT. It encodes CASSQGQGFDTGELFF.

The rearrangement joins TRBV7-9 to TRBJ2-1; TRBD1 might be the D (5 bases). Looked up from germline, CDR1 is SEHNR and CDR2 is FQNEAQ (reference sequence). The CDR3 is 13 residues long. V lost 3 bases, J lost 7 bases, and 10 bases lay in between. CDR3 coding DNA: TGTGCCAGCAGCTTCAGGAGACAGAATGAGCAGTTCTTC. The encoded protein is CASSFRRQNEQFF.

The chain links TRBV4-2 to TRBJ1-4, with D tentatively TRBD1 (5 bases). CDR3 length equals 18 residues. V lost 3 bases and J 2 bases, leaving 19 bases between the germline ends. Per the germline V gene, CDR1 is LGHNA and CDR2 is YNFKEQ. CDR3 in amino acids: CASSHRGGKLGTNEKLFF. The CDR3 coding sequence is TGTGCCAGCAGCCACCGGGGGGGAAAGTTGGGCACTAATGAAAAACTGTTTTTT.

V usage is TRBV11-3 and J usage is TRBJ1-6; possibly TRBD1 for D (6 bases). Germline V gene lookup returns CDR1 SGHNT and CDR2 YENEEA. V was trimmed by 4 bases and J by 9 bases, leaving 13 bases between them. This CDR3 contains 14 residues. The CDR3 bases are TGTGCCAGCAGCTCTCAGGGGCAACTTTCACCCCTCCACTTT. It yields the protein CASSSQGQLSPLHF.

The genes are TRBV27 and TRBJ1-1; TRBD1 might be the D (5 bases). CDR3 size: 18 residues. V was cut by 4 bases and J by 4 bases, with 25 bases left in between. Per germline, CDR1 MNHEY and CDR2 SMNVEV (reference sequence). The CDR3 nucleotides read TGTGCCAGCAGTTCTCCCCAATCCGGGTGGGGGGTGCGCACTGAAGCTTTCTTT. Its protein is CASSSPQSGWGVRTEAFF.

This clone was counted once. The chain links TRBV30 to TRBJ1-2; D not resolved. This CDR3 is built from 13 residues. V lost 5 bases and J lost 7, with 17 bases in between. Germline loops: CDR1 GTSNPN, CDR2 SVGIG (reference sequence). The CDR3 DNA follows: TGTGCCTGGGAAGAACGGTTGATTCCTGGCTACACCTTC. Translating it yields CAWEERLIPGYTF. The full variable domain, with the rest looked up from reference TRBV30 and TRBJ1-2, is SQTIHQWPATLVQPVGSPLSLECTVEGTSNPNLYWYRQAAGRGLQLLFYSVGIGQISSEVPQNLSASRPQDRQFILSSKKLLLSDSGFYLCAWEERLIPGYTFGSGTRLTVV.

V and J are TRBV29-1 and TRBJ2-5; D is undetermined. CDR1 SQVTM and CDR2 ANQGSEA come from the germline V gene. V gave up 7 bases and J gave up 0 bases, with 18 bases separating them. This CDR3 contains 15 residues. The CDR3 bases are TGCAGCGCATATTTTGGGCCCCCGTACCAAGAGACCCAGTACTTC. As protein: CSAYFGPPYQETQYF. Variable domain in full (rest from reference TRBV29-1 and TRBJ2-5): SAVISQKPSRDICQRGTSLTIQCQVDSQVTMMFWYRQQPGQSLTLIATANQGSEATYESGFVIDKFPISRPNLTFSTLTVSNMSPEDSSIYLCSAYFGPPYQETQYFGPGTRLLVL.

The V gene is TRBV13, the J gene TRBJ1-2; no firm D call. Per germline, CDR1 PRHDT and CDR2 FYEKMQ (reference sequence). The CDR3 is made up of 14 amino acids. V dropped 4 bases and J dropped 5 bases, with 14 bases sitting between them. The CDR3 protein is CASSSQNTVYGYTF. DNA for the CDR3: TGTGCCAGCAGCTCACAGAATACGGTATATGGCTACACCTTC.

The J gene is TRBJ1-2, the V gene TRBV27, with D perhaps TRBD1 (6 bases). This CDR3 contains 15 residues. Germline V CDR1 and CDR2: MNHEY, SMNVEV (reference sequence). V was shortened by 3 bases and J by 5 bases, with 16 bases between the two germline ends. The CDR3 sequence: CASSLSPGTLYGYTF. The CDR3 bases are TGTGCCAGCAGTTTGTCACCTGGGACACTGTATGGCTACACCTTC.

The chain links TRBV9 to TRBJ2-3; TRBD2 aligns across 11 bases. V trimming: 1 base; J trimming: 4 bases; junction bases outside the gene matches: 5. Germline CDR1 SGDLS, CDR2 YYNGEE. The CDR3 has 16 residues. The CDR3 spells CASSVLAGGGADTQYF. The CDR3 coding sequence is TGTGCCAGCAGCGTACTAGCGGGGGGTGGGGCAGATACGCAGTATTTT.

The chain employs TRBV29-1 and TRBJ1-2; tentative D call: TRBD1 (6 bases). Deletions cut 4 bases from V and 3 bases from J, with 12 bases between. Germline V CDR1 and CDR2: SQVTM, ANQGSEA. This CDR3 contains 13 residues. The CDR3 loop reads CSVAPGGHYGYTF. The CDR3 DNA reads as TGCAGCGTTGCCCCCGGGGGGCACTATGGCTACACCTTC.

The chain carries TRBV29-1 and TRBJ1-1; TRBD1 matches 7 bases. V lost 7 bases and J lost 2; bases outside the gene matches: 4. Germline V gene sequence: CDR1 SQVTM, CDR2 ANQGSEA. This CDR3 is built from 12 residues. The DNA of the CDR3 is TGCAGCGGGCGACAGGGAAACACTGAAGCTTTCTTT. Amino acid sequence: CSGRQGNTEAFF.

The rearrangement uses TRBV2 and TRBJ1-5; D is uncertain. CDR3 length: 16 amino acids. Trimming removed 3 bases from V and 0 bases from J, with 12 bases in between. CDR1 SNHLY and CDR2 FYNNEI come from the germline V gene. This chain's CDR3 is CASSDFAGNSNQPQHF. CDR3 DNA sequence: TGTGCCAGCAGTGATTTCGCGGGGAATAGCAATCAGCCCCAGCATTTT.

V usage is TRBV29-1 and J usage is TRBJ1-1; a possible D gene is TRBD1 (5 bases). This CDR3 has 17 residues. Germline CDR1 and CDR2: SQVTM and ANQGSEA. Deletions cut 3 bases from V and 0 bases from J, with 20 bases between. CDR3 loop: CSVEGGIAGPMNTEAFF. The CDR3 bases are TGCAGCGTTGAGGGAGGTATCGCAGGGCCCATGAACACTGAAGCTTTCTTT. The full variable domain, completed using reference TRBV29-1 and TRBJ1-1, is SAVISQKPSRDICQRGTSLTIQCQVDSQVTMMFWYRQQPGQSLTLIATANQGSEATYESGFVIDKFPISRPNLTFSTLTVSNMSPEDSSIYLCSVEGGIAGPMNTEAFFGQGTRLTVV.

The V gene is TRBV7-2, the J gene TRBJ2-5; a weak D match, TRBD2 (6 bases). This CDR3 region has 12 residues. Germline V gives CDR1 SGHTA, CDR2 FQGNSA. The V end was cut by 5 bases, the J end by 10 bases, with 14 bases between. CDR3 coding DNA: TGTGCCAGCAGCCCGAGACTAGTAGGCCAGTACTTC. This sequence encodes CASSPRLVGQYF. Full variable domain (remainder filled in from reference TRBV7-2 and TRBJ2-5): GAGVSQSPSNKVTEKGKDVELRCDPISGHTALYWYRQSLGQGLEFLIYFQGNSAPDKSGLPSDRFSAERTGGSVSTLTIQRTQQEDSAVYLCASSPRLVGQYFGPGTRLLVL.

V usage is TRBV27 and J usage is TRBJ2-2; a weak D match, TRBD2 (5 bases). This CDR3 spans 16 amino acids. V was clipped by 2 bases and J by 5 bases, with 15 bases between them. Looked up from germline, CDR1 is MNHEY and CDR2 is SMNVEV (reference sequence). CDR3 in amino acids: CASSLGERATTGELFF. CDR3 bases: TGTGCCAGCAGTTTAGGAGAGAGGGCGACGACCGGGGAGCTGTTTTTT.

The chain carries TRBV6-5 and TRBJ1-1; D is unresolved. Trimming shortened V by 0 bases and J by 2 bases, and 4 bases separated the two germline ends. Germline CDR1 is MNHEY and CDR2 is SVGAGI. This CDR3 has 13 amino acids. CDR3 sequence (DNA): TGTGCCAGCAGTTACTCTTCAAACACTGAAGCTTTCTTT. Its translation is CASSYSSNTEAFF.

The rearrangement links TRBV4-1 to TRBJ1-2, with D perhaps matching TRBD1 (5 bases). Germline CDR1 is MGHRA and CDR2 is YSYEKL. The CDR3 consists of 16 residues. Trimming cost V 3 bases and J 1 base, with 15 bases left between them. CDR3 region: CASSQKKDTFNYGYTF. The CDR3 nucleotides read TGCGCCAGCAGCCAGAAAAAGGACACATTTAACTATGGCTACACCTTC.

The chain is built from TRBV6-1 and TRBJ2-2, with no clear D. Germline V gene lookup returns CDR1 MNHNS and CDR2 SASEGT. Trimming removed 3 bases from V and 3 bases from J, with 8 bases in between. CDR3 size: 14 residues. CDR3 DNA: TGTGCCAGCAGTGAGGGCATTTACACCGGGGAGCTGTTTTTT. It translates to CASSEGIYTGELFF.